This TCR beta chain comes out of a study of cytomegalovirus exposure and HLA in healthy donors. Study-level information: The 90 to 150 validation repertoires and the 666 first-cohort repertoires shared a platform, a later analysis reported. Study-level findings and limits: Reports indicated that the classifier achieved high specificity and sensitivity in diagnosing cytomegalovirus status. Associated with cytomegalovirus, according to the listing, were 150 to 200 TCR beta chains.

Here immunoSEQ multiplex PCR was the method, and the copy in TCRdb shows in-frame clones only, minus some. The sample lists about 92,000 clones; approximately 93% were seen once. Turning to this clone: Its cognate antigen is unknown.

The CDR3 loop spans 15 amino acids. V shed 6 bases, J shed 5 bases, and the junction held 11 bases outside the gene matches. Germline values: CDR1 MDHEN, CDR2 SYDVKM. Sequencing was performed on PBMCs. The receptor comes from a woman in her thirties in good health and CMV-seropositive. The genes are TRBV28 and TRBJ2-7, with 9 positions matching TRBD2. CDR3 in amino acids: CASSSGLAFGNEQYF. The DNA of the CDR3 is TGTGCCAGCAGCTCGGGACTAGCTTTCGGAAACGAGCAGTACTTC.